What follows describes a single T cell receptor beta chain. The data were taken from a study of blood T cell repertoires in COVID-19. The CDR3 runs 13 residues. CDR1 and CDR2 (germline): SGHTA, FQGNSA. V trimming: 5 bases; J trimming: 5 bases; junction bases outside the gene matches: 3. Profiled with immunoSEQ multiplex PCR; TCRdb holds only in-frame clones, not every one. The sample yields around 270,000 clones, 80% to 90% seen once. Input material: peripheral blood. This receptor was taken from a man aged 30 to 39 with acute or convalescent COVID-19. The chain couples TRBV7-2 to TRBJ1-5; TRBD1 aligns across 7 bases. The CDR3: CASSAGGYQPQHF. The CDR3 DNA sequence: TGTGCCAGCAGCGCAGGGGGATATCAGCCCCAGCATTTT. The full variable domain, with the rest looked up from reference TRBV7-2 and TRBJ1-5, is GAGVSQSPSNKVTEKGKDVELRCDPISGHTALYWYRQSLGQGLEFLIYFQGNSAPDKSGLPSDRFSAERTGGSVSTLTIQRTQQEDSAVYLCASSAGGYQPQHFGDGTRLSIL.